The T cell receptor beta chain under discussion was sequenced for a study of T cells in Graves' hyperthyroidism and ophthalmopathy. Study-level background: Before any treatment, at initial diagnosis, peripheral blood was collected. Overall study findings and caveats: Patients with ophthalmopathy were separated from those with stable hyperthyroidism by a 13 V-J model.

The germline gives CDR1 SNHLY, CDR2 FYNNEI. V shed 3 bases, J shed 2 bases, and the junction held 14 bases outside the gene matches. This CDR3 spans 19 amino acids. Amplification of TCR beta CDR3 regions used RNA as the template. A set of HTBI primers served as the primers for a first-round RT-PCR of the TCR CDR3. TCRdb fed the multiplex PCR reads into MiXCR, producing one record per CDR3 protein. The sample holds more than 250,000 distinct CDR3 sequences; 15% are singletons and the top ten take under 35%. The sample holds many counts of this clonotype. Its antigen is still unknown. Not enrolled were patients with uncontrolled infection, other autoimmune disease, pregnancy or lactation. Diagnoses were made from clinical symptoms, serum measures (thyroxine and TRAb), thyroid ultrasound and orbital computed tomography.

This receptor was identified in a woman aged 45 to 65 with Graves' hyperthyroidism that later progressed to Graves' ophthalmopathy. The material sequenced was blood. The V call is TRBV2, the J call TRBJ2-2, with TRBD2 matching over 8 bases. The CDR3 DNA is TGTGCCAGCAGTGACCTGCGACTAGCGCTAGGGTTTAACACCGGGGAGCTGTTTTTT. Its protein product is CASSDLRLALGFNTGELFF.